The 9 T cell receptor beta chains given below trace back to one sample, sequenced in a study of T-cell memory formation after mild COVID-19. MiXCR was run by TCRdb on the 5' RACE reads, yielding one entry per CDR3 protein. The sample includes around 320,000 distinct CDR3 sequences, 15% to 20% seen only once; the top ten take 20% to 25%. The sample taken for sequencing was PBMCs or a T cell subset sorted from them (not recorded which). These receptors originate from a man between 18 and 29 years old who had mild COVID-19 (a few samples of this study predate the infection). Cell type and time point are not known.

This chain links TRBV20-1 with TRBJ1-5; no clear D gene. The V gene lost 2 bases and the J gene lost 3 bases, with 8 bases spanning the gap. The CDR3 extends over 13 amino acids. From germline, CDR1 is DFQATT and CDR2 SNEGSKA (reference sequence). CDR3 sequence: CSARPQVNQPQHF. CDR3 DNA sequence: TGCAGTGCTAGACCGCAGGTCAATCAGCCCCAGCATTTT.

The V gene is TRBV20-1, the J gene TRBJ2-7; unclear D gene. V shed 4 bases and J shed 2 bases, with 12 bases lying between them. The CDR3 runs to 13 residues. CDR1 and CDR2 (germline): DFQATT, SNEGSKA (reference sequence). The CDR3 is CSANPGSTYEQYF. The CDR3 region has the DNA TGCAGTGCTAATCCCGGCAGTACCTACGAGCAGTACTTC.

This clonotype was picked up a small number of times. The chain carries TRBV6-5 and TRBJ2-3, with 7 bases aligning to TRBD2. The CDR3 contains 14 residues. Germline lookup yields CDR1 MNHEY and CDR2 SVGAGI. The J segment lost 6 bases and the V segment lost 6 bases, leaving 9 bases of the junction unmatched. CDR3 amino acids: CASRPRGVFDTQYF. For the CDR3, the DNA is TGTGCCAGCAGGCCACGGGGGGTATTTGATACGCAGTATTTT.

The rearrangement links TRBV7-3 to TRBJ2-2; 7 bases map to TRBD1. Germline values: CDR1 SGHTA, CDR2 FQGTGA. V shed 2 bases and J 0 bases; nucleotides not matched to a gene: 3. The CDR3 is 16 amino acids. CDR3 sequence reads: CASSLRDRANTGELFF. CDR3 bases: TGTGCCAGCAGCTTACGCGACAGGGCGAACACCGGGGAGCTGTTTTTT.

This chain joins TRBV27 and TRBJ1-2; D is uncertain. This CDR3 is 15 amino acids long. Deletions cut 6 bases from V and 8 bases from J, with 22 bases between. Per germline, CDR1 MNHEY and CDR2 SMNVEV (reference sequence). CDR3 in DNA: TGTGCCAGCAGATCGTACACGACATTCGTGGCAGGCTACACCTTC. This codes for CASRSYTTFVAGYTF.

This clonotype was detected a few times. The chain recombines TRBV18 with TRBJ1-1; 9 bases are shared with TRBD1. V was clipped by 1 base and J by 1 base; unmatched bases: 10. Germline V gene lookup returns CDR1 KGHSH and CDR2 LQKENI. This CDR3 contains 18 residues. The CDR3, as DNA: TGTGCCAGCTCACCACTCGTCGGGACAGGGATTTCGAACACTGAAGCTTTCTTT. Encoded protein: CASSPLVGTGISNTEAFF.

Only a few counts were recorded for this clonotype. The chain employs TRBV7-2 and TRBJ2-3; 7 nucleotides align to TRBD2. Trimming at V came to 0 bases and at J to 2 bases, leaving 11 bases not matched to a gene. CDR3 size: 18 residues. The germline V gene has CDR1 SGHTA and CDR2 FQGNSA. In DNA, the CDR3 is TGTGCCAGCAGCTTAGCGCAGTTCAGCGGGGCCTACACAGATACGCAGTATTTT. Translated, it gives CASSLAQFSGAYTDTQYF.

The chain has TRBV5-1 and TRBJ1-1; D not resolved. Trimming cost V 0 bases and J 7 bases, with 10 bases left between them. Germline CDR1 is SGHRS and CDR2 is YFSETQ. This CDR3 has 13 amino acids. CDR3 bases: TGCGCCAGCAGCTTGGTCGGAAGAGATGAAGCTTTCTTT. Amino acid sequence: CASSLVGRDEAFF.

The rearrangement joins TRBV6-5 to TRBJ1-1; possibly TRBD1 for D (5 bases). Looked up from germline, CDR1 is MNHEY and CDR2 is SVGAGI. The CDR3 contains 13 residues. V lost 8 bases and J 3 bases, leaving 13 bases between the germline ends. The CDR3 DNA reads TGTGCCAGCTCGCCGACAGAATACACTGAAGCTTTCTTT. Protein sequence: CASSPTEYTEAFF.